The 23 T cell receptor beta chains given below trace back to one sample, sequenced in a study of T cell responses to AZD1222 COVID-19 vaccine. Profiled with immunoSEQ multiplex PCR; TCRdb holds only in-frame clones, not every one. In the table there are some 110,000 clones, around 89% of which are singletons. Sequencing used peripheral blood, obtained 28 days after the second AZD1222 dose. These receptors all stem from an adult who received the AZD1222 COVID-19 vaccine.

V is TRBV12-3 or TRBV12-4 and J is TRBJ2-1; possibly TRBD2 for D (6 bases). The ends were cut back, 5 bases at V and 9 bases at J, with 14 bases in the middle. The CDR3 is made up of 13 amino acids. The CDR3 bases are TGTGCCAGCAGTCGGGGGTCTTCCCTTGAGCAGTTCTTC. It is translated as CASSRGSSLEQFF.

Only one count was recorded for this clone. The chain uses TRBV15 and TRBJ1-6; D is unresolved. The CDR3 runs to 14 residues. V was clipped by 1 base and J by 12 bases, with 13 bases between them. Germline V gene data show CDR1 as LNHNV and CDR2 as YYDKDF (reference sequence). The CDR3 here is CATSRAEGNRPLHF. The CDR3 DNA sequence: TGTGCCACCAGCAGAGCAGAAGGGAACAGACCCCTCCACTTT.

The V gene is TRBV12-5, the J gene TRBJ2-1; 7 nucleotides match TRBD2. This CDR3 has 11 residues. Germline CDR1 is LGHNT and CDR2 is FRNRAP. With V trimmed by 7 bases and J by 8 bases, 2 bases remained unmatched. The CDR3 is CASAAGDEQFF. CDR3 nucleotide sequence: TGTGCTAGTGCCGCGGGGGATGAGCAGTTCTTC.

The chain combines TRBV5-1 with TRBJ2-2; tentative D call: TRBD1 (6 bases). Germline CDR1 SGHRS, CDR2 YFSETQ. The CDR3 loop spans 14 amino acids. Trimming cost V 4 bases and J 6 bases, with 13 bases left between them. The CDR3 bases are TGCGCCAGCAGCCCCGCAGGGGAACCCGGGGAGCTGTTTTTT. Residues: CASSPAGEPGELFF.

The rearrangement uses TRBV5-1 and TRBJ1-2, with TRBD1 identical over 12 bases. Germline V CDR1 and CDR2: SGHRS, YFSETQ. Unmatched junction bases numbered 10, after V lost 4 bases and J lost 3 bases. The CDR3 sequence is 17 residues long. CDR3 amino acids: CASSGGTGGAVDYGYTF. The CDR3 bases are TGCGCCAGCAGCGGAGGGACAGGGGGCGCAGTCGACTATGGCTACACCTTC.

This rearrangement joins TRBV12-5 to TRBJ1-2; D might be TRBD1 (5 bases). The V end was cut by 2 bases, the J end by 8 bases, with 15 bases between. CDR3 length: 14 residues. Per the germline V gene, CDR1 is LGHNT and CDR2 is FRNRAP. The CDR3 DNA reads TGTGCTAGTGGTTTGATCATCAGGGTAGACGGCTACACCTTC. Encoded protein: CASGLIIRVDGYTF.

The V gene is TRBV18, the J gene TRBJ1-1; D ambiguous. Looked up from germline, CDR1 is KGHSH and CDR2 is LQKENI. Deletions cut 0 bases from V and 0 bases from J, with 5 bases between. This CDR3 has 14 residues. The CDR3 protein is CASSPPSMNTEAFF. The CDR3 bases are TGTGCCAGCTCACCACCGTCAATGAACACTGAAGCTTTCTTT.

CDR3 sequence reads: CASSPPSGGIANTGELFF. DNA of the CDR3: TGTGCCAGCAGCCCACCTAGCGGGGGGATCGCGAACACCGGGGAGCTGTTTTTT. V and J are TRBV7-8 and TRBJ2-2; TRBD2 agrees at 11 bases. The CDR3 loop spans 18 amino acids. V lost 5 bases to trimming and J lost 0 bases; unmatched junction nucleotides: 8. Germline V CDR1 and CDR2: SGHVS, FQNEAQ.

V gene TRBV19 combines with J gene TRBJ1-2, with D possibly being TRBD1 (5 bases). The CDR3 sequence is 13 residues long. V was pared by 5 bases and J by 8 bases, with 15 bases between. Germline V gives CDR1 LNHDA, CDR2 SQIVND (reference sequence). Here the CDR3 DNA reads TGTGCCAGTAGTTTGGGACTAGTGGGAGGCTACACCTTC. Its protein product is CASSLGLVGGYTF.

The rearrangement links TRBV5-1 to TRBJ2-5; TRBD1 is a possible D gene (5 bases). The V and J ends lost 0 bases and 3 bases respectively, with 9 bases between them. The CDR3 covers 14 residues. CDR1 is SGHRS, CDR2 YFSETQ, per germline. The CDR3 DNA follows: TGCGCCAGCAGCTTGGAAAGGGGTGAAGAGACCCAGTACTTC. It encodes CASSLERGEETQYF. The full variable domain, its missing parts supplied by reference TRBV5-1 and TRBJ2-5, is KAGVTQTPRYLIKTRGQQVTLSCSPISGHRSVSWYQQTPGQGLQFLFEYFSETQRNKGNFPGRFSGRQFSNSRSEMNVSTLELGDSALYLCASSLERGEETQYFGPGTRLLVL.

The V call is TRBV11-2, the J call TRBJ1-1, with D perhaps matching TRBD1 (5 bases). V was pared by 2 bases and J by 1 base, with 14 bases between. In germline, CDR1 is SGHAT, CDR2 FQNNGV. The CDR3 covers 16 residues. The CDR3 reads CASSLPLGQGNTEAFF. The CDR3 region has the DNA TGTGCCAGCAGCTTACCTTTAGGGCAGGGGAACACTGAAGCTTTCTTT.

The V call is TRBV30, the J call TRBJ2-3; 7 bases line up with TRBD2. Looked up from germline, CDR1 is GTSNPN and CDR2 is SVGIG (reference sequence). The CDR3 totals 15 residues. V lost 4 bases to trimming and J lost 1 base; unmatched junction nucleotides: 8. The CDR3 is CAWTTLAVRTDTQYF. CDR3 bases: TGTGCCTGGACCACCCTAGCGGTTCGCACAGATACGCAGTATTTT.

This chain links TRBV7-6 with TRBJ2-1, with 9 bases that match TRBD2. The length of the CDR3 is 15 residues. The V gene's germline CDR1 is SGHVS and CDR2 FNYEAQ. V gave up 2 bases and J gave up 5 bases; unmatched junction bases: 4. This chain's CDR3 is CASSLKGLANNEQFF. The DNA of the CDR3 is TGTGCCAGCAGCTTAAAAGGACTAGCGAACAATGAGCAGTTCTTC.

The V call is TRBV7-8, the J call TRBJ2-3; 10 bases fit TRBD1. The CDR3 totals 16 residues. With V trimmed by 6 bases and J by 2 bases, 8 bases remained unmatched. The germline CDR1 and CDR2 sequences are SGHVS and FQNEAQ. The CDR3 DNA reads TGTGCCAGCAGTCGGGACAGGGGCTCCCTCACAGATACGCAGTATTTT. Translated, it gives CASSRDRGSLTDTQYF.

CDR3 sequence reads: CASSQIEGAAGYTF. The DNA of the CDR3 is TGTGCCAGCAGCCAGATTGAGGGGGCGGCTGGCTACACCTTC. The rearrangement uses TRBV3-1 (or the pseudogene TRBV3-2) and TRBJ1-2; TRBD1 aligns across 7 bases. CDR1 LGHDT and CDR2 YNNKEL come from the germline V gene (reference sequence). The J segment lost 7 bases and the V segment lost 3 bases, leaving 8 bases of the junction unmatched. The CDR3 contains 14 residues.

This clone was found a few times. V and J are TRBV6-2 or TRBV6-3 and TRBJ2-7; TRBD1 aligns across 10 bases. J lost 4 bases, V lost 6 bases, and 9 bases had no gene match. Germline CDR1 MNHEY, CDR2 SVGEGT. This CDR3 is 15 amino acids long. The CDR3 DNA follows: TGTGCCAGCAGCTCCGGGACAGGGGCCAGATACGAGCAGTACTTC. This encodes CASSSGTGARYEQYF.

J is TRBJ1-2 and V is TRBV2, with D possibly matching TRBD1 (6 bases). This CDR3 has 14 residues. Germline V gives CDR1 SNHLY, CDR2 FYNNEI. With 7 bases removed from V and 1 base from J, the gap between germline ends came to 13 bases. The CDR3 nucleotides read TGTGCCAGCAATGGATGGGGGCTTAACTATGGCTACACCTTC. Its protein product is CASNGWGLNYGYTF.

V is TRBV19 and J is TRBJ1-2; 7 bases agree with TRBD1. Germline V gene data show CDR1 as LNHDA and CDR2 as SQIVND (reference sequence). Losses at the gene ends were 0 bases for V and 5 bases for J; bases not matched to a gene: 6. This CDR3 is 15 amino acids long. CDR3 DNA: TGTGCCAGTAGTATAGAAGAACAGGGGTGGTATGGCTACACCTTC. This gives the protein CASSIEEQGWYGYTF.

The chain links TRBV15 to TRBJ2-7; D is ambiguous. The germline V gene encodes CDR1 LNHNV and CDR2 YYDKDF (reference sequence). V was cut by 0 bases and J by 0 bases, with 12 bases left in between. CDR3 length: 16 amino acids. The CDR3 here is CATSRDVAGDSYEQYF. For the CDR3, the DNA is TGTGCCACCAGCAGAGATGTAGCAGGAGACTCCTACGAGCAGTACTTC. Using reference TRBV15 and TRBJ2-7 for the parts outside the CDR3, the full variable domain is DAMVIQNPRYQVTQFGKPVTLSCSQTLNHNVMYWYQQKSSQAPKLLFHYYDKDFNNEADTPDNFQSRRPNTSFCFLDIRSPGLGDTAMYLCATSRDVAGDSYEQYFGPGTRLTVT.

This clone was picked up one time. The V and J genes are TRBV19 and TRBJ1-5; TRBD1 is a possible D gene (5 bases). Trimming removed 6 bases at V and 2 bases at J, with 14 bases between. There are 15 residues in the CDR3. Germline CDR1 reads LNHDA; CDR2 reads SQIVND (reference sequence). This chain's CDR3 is CASSPHGGGNQPQHF. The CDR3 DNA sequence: TGTGCCAGTAGCCCCCACGGGGGTGGCAATCAGCCCCAGCATTTT.

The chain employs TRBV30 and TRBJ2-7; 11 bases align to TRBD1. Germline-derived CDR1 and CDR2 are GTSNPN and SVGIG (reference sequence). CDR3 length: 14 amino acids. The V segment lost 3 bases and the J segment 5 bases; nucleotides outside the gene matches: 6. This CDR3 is CAWSRTGGFDEQYF. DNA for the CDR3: TGTGCCTGGAGCCGGACAGGGGGCTTTGACGAGCAGTACTTC.

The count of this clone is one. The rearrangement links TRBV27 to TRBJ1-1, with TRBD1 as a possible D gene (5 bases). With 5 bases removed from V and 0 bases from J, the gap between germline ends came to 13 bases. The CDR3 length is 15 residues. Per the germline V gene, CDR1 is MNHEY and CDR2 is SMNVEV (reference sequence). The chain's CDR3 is CASSKDWTLNTEAFF. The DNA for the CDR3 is TGTGCCAGCAGTAAGGATTGGACACTGAACACTGAAGCTTTCTTT.

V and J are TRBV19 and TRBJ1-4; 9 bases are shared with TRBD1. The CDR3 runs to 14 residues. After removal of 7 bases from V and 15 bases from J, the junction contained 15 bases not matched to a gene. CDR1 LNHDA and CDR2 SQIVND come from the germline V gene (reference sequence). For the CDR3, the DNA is TGTGCCAGTAAGGAGGGACAGGGAGGGATCATGGTGTTTTTT. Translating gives CASKEGQGGIMVFF.